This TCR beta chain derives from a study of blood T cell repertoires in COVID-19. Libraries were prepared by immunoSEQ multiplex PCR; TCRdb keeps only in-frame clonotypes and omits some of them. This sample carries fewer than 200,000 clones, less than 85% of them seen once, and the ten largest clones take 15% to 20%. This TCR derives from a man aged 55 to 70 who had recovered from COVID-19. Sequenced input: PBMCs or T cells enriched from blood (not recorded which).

CDR3 region: CASSTSEQFF. CDR3 nucleotide sequence: TGTGCCAGCAGTACAAGTGAGCAGTTCTTC. This chain links TRBV2 with TRBJ2-1; D is unresolved. The CDR3 length is 10 residues. Per the germline V gene, CDR1 is SNHLY and CDR2 is FYNNEI. V lost 5 bases to trimming and J lost 9 bases, with 5 bases between them.